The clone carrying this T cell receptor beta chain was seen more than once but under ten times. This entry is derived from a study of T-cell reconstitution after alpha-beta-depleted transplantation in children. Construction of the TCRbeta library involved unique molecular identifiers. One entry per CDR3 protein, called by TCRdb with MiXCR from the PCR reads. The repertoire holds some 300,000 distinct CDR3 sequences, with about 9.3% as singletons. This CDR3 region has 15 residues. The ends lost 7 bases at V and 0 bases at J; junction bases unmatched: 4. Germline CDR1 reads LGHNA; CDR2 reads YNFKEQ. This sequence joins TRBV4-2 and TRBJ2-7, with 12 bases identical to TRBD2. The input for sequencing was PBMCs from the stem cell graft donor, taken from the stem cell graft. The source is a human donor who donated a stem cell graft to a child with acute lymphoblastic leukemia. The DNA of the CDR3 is TGTGCCAGCACTCCGGGACTAGCGGGCTCCTACGAGCAGTACTTC. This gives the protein CASTPGLAGSYEQYF.